The text below deals with one TCR beta chain. The data originate from a study of blood T cell repertoires in COVID-19. For the study at large: COVID-19 samples from acute and convalescent phases originated in the United States, Italy and Spain.

Authors' methods: Nucleated cell counts were estimated from reference gene primer amplification. The method was immunoSEQ multiplex PCR; TCRdb's version includes in-frame clones alone and lacks a portion of them. The V and J calls and clone size are taken from that table; D and trimming were inferred from the DNA. The repertoire consists of under 250,000 clones, with over 80% occurring once and the leading ten covering about 2.5%. The CDR3 is 12 amino acids. CDR1 MNHNY and CDR2 SVGAGI come from the germline V gene (reference sequence). Trimming cost V 5 bases and J 6 bases, with 11 bases left between them.

Sequencing input: peripheral blood. This receptor was identified in a woman in her 70s with active or convalescent COVID-19. The genes are TRBV6-6 and TRBJ2-7; D uncertain. This CDR3 reads CASSPTGGEQYF. Here the CDR3 DNA reads TGTGCCAGCAGTCCGACCGGCGGCGAGCAGTACTTC.